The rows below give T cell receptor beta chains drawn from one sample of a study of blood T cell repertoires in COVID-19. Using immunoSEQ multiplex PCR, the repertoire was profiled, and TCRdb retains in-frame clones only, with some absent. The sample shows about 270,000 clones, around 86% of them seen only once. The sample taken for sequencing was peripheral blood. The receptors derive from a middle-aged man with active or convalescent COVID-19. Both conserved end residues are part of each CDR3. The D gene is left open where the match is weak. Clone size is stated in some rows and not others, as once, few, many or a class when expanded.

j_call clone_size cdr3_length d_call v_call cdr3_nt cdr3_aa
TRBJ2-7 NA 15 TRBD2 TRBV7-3 TGTGCCAGCAGCCCTACCGGAGCGGGAGTAAACGAGCAGTACTTC CASSPTGAGVNEQYF
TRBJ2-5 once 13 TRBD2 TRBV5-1 TGCGCCAGCAGCAAGCGGGGGGAGGAGACCCAGTACTTC CASSKRGEETQYF
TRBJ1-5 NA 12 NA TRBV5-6 TGTGCCAGCAGCTTGAGGGGTGGCCCCCAGCATTTT CASSLRGGPQHF
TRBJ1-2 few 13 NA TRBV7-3 TGTGCCAGCAGCTTTGACCCCCGGGGTGGCTACACCTTC CASSFDPRGGYTF
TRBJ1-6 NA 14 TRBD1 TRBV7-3 TGTGCCAGCAGTTGGGGACAGTTTAATTCACCCCTCCACTTT CASSWGQFNSPLHF
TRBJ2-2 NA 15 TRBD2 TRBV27 TGTGCCAGCAGTTCGGTCGGTAGCGGGTATGGGGAGCTGTTTTTT CASSSVGSGYGELFF
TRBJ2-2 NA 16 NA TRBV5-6 TGTGCCAGCAGCCTTGGACAGTCCCGAAGGACCGGGGAGCTGTTTTTT CASSLGQSRRTGELFF
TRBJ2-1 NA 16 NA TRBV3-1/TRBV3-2 TGTGCCAGCAGCCAAGGGAGGGAGAGCTCCTACAATGAGCAGTTCTTC CASSQGRESSYNEQFF
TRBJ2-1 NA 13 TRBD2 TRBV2 TGTGCCAGCAGTGAAGCGGCGGGAGGAAAGCAGTTCTTC CASSEAAGGKQFF
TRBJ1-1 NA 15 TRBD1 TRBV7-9 TGTGCCAGCAGCTTAGTGGGGACAGGGAGAACTGAAGCTTTCTTT CASSLVGTGRTEAFF
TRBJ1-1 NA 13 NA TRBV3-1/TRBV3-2 TGTGCCAGCAGCCGTGGGGCCCGCGCTGAAGCTTTCTTT CASSRGARAEAFF
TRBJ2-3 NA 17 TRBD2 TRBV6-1 TGTGCCAGCAGTGATGGACTAGCGGGGGAACTCACAGATACGCAGTATTTT CASSDGLAGELTDTQYF
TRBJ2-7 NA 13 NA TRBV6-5 TGTGCCAGCAGTTGGGAGGCCTCCTACGAGCAGTACTTC CASSWEASYEQYF
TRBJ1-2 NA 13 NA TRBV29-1 TGCAGCGCCGGGACAAGCCACCCTGGGGCTAGCACCTTC CSAGTSHPGASTF
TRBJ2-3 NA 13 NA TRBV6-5 TGTGCCAGCACTCGACTCCTCACAGATACGCAGTATTTT CASTRLLTDTQYF
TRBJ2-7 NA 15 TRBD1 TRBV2 TGTGCCAGCAGTCCCGGGACAGGGGGGAGCTACGAGCAGTACTTC CASSPGTGGSYEQYF
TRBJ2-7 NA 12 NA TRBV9 TGTGCCAGCAGCGACGACAGGAACGAGCAGTACTTC CASSDDRNEQYF
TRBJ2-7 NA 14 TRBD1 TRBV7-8 TGTGCCAGCAGATCCCGACAGGGAACCTACGAGCAGTACTTC CASRSRQGTYEQYF
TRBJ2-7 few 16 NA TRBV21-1 TGTGCCAGCAGCTATCTCTTGACTAGCGACGCCTACGAGCAGTACTTC CASSYLLTSDAYEQYF
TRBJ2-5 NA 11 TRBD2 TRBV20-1 TGCAGTGCCCGACTAGCGGAGACCCAGTACTTC CSARLAETQYF
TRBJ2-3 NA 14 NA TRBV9 TGTGCCAGCAGCGCCTCCAACAGGGCGGATACGCAGTATTTT CASSASNRADTQYF
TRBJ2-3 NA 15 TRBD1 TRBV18 TGTGCCAGCTCAAGTCGGCGACAGGGGGCAGATACGCAGTATTTT CASSSRRQGADTQYF
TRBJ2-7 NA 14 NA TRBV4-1 TGCGCCAGCAGCCAAGTATCCCAGGACTACGAGCAGTACTTC CASSQVSQDYEQYF
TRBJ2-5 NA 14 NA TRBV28 TGTGCCAGCAGTTCAGCAGGGGTCCAAGAGACCCAGTACTTC CASSSAGVQETQYF
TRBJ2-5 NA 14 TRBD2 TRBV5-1 TGCGCCAGCAGCCCCAGGACTAGCGGTGAGACCCAGTACTTC CASSPRTSGETQYF
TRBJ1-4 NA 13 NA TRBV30 TGTGCCTGCCACCCTAGAACTAATGAAAAACTGTTTTTT CACHPRTNEKLFF
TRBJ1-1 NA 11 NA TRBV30 TGTGCCTGGAGCAAGGGGCCTGAAGCTTTCTTT CAWSKGPEAFF
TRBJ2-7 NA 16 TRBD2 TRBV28 TGTGCCAGCAGTTCCAACGGGGGGGGGCAGCCCTACGAGCAGTACTTC CASSSNGGGQPYEQYF
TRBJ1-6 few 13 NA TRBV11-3 TGTGCCAGCAGCCGACAGTTTAATTCACCCCTCCACTTT CASSRQFNSPLHF
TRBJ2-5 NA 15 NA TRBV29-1 TGCAGCGTTAAGGAGGTTAGCGGCCACCAAGAGACCCAGTACTTC CSVKEVSGHQETQYF
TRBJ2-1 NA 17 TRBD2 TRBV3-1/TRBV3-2 TGTGCCAGCAGCCAAGTGGCTAGCGGGAGCTCCTACAATGAGCAGTTCTTC CASSQVASGSSYNEQFF
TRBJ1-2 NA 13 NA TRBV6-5 TGTGCCAGCAGGCGGGGCAATAACTATGGCTACACCTTC CASRRGNNYGYTF
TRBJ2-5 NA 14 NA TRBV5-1 TGCGCCAGCAGCCCGGGGAACAGTAAAGAGACCCAGTACTTC CASSPGNSKETQYF
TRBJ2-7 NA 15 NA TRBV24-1 TGTGCCACCAGTGATTTTAGAAGTGGTGCCTACGAGCAGTACTTC CATSDFRSGAYEQYF
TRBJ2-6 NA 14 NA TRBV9 TGTGCCAGCAGCTTAATCTCTGGGGCCAACGTCCTGACTTTC CASSLISGANVLTF
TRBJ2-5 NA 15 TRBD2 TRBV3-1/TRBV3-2 TGTGCCAGCAGCCCCGGCGGGGGTCGGCAAGAGACCCAGTACTTC CASSPGGGRQETQYF
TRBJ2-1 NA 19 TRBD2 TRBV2 TGTGCCAGCAGTGAAATGGGCCAGGGAGGGCTTATCTCCTACAATGAGCAGTTCTTC CASSEMGQGGLISYNEQFF
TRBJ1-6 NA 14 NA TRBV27 TGTGCCAGCAGTCCGGCGAGCACGGGTTCACCCCTCCACTTT CASSPASTGSPLHF